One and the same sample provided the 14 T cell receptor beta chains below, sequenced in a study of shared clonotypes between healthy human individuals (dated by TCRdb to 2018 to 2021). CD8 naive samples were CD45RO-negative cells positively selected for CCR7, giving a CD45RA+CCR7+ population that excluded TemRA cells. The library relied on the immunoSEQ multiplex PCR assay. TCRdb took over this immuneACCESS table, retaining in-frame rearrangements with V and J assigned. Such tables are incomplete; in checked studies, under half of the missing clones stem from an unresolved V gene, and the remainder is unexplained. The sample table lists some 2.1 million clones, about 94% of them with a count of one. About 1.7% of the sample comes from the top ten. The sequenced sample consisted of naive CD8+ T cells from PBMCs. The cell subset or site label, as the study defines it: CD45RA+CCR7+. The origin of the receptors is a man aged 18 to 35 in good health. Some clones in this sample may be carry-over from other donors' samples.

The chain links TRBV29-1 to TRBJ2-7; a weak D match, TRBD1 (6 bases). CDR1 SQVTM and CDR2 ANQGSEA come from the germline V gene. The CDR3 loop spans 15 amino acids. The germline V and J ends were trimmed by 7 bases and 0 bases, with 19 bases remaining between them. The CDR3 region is CSARPGQSVSYEQYF. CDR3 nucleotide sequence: TGCAGCGCCCGCCCCGGACAGAGTGTCTCCTACGAGCAGTACTTC.

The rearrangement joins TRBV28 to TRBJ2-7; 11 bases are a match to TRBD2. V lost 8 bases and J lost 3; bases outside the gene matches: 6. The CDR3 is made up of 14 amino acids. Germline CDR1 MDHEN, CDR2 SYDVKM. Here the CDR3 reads CASQGSGRDYEQYF. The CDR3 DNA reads TGTGCCAGCCAAGGTAGCGGGAGGGACTACGAGCAGTACTTC. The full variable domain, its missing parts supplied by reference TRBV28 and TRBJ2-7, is DVKVTQSSRYLVKRTGEKVFLECVQDMDHENMFWYRQDPGLGLRLIYFSYDVKMKEKGDIPEGYSVSREKKERFSLILESASTNQTSMYLCASQGSGRDYEQYFGPGTRLTVT.

CDR3 protein: CAWSVGYRVKETQYF. CDR3 nucleotide sequence: TGTGCCTGGAGTGTGGGGTACAGGGTGAAAGAGACCCAGTACTTC. The rearrangement links TRBV30 to TRBJ2-5; TRBD1 is a possible D gene (6 bases). The V gene's germline CDR1 is GTSNPN and CDR2 SVGIG (reference sequence). V was pared by 0 bases and J by 3 bases, with 14 bases between. This CDR3 is 15 amino acids long.

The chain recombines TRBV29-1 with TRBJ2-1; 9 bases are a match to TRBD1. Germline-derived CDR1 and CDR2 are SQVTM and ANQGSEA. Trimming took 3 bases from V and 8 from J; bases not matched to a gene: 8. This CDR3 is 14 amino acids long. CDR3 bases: TGCAGCGTTGAGACCGGGACAGGGAACCATGAGCAGTTCTTC. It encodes CSVETGTGNHEQFF.

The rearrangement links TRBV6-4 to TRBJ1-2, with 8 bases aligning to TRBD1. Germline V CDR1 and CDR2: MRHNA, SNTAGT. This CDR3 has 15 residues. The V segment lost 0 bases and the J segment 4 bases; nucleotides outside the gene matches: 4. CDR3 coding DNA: TGTGCCAGCAGTGACTCCAGGGGGCCGGGCTATGGCTACACCTTC. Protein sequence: CASSDSRGPGYGYTF.

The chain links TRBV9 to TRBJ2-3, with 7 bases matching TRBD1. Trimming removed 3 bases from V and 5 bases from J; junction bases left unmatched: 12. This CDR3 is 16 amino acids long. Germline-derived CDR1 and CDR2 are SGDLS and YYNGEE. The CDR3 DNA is TGTGCCAGCAGCGAATATTTGACAGGGCTCGGAGATACGCAGTATTTT. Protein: CASSEYLTGLGDTQYF.

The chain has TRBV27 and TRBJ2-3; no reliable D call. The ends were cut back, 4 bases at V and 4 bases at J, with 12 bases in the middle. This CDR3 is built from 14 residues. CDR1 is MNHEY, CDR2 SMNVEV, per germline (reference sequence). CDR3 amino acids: CASSSYDRADTQYF. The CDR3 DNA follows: TGTGCCAGCAGTTCCTATGATCGGGCAGATACGCAGTATTTT.

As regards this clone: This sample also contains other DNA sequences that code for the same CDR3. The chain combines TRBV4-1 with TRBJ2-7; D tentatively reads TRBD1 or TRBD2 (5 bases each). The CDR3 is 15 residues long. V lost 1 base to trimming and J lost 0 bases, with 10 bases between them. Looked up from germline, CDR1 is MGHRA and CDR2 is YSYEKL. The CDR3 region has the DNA TGCGCCAGCAGCCAAGGGGGCGGACTCTCCTACGAGCAGTACTTC. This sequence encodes CASSQGGGLSYEQYF.

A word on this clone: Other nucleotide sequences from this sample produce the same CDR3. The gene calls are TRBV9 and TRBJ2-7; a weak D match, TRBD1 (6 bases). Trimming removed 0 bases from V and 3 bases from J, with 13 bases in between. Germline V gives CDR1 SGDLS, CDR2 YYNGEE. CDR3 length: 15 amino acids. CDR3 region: CASSVGGQGNYEQYF. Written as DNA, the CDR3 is TGTGCCAGCAGCGTAGGGGGCCAGGGGAACTACGAGCAGTACTTC.

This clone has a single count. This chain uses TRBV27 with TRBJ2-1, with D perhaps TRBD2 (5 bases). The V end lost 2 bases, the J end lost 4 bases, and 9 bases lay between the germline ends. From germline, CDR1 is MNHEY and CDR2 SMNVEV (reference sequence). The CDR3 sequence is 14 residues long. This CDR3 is CASSLVGKYNEQFF. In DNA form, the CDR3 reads TGTGCCAGCAGTTTAGTCGGGAAGTACAATGAGCAGTTCTTC.

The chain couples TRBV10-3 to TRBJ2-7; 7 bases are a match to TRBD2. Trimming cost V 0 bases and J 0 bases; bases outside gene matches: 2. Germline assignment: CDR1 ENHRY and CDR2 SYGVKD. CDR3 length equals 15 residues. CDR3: CAISESSGYSYEQYF. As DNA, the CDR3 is TGTGCCATCAGTGAGTCTAGCGGGTACTCCTACGAGCAGTACTTC.

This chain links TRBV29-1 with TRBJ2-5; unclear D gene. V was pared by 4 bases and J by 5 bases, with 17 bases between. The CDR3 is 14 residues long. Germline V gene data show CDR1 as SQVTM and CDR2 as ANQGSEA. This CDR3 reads CSVGMLTFEETQYF. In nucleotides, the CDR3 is TGCAGCGTTGGGATGTTGACGTTTGAGGAGACCCAGTACTTC.

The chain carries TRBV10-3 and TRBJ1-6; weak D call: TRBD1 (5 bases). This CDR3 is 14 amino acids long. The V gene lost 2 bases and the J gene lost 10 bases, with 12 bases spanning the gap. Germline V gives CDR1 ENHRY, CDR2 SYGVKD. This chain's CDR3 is CAISEEMGDSPLHF. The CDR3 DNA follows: TGTGCCATCAGTGAGGAAATGGGGGACTCACCCCTCCACTTT.

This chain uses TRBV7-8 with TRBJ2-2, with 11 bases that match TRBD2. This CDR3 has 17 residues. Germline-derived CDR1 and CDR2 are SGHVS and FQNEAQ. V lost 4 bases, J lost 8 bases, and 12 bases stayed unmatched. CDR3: CASSSAVAGGPSGELFF. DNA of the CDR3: TGTGCCAGCAGCTCCGCGGTAGCGGGAGGGCCTAGTGGGGAGCTGTTTTTT.